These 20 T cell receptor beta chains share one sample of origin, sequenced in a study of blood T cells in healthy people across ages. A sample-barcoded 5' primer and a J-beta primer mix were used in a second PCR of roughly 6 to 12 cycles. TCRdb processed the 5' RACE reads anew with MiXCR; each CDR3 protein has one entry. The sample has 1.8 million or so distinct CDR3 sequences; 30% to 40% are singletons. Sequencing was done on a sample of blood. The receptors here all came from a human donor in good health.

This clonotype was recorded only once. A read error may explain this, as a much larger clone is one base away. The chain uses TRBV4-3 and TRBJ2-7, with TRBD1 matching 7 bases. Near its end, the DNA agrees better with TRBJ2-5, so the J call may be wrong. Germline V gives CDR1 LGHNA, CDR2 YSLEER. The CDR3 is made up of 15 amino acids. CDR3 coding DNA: TGCGCCAGCAGCCAAGACGGGACAGTCGAAGGGACCCAGTACTTC. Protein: CASSQDGTVEGTQYF.

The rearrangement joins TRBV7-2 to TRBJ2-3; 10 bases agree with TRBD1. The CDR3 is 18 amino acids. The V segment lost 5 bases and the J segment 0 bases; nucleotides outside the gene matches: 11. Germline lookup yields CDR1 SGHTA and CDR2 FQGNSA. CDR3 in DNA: TGTGCCAGCAGCGCCGGACAGGGGGTGGCCTCTAGCACAGATACGCAGTATTTT. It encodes CASSAGQGVASSTDTQYF.

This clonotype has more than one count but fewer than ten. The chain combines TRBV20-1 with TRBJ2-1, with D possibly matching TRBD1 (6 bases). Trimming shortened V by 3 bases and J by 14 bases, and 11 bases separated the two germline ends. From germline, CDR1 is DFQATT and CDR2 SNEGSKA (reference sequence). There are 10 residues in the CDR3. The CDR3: CSARGQSEFF. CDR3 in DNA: TGCAGTGCTAGGGGACAATCGGAGTTCTTC.

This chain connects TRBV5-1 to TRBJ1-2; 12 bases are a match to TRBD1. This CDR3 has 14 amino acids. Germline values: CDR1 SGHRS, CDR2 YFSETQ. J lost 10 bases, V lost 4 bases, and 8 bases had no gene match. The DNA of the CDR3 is TGCGCCAGCAGCAGGGGACAGGGGGCTTCATTCTACACCTTC. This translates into CASSRGQGASFYTF.

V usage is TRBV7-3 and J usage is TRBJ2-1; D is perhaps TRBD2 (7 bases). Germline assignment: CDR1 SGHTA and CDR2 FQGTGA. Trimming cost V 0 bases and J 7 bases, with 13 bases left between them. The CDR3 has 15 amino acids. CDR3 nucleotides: TGTGCCAGCAGCTTAACCGAGGGGGGGATGAATGAGCAGTTCTTC. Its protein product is CASSLTEGGMNEQFF.

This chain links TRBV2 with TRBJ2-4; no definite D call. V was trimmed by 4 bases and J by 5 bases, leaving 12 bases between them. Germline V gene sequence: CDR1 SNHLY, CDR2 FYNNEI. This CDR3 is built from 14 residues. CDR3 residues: CASSGSSVENIQYF. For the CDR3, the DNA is TGTGCCAGCAGTGGATCCAGCGTTGAAAACATTCAGTACTTC.

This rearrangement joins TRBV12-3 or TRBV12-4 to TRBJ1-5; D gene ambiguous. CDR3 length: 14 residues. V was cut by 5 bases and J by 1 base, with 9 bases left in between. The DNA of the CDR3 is TGTGCCAGCAGTGTCACGACGAGCAATCAGCCCCAGCATTTT. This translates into CASSVTTSNQPQHF.

The CDR3 region is CASKKTGLYEQYF. In nucleotides, the CDR3 is TGTGCCAGCAAAAAGACAGGGCTCTACGAGCAGTACTTC. J is TRBJ2-7 and V is TRBV28, with 7 bases matching TRBD1. Germline assignment: CDR1 MDHEN and CDR2 SYDVKM. Trimming took 7 bases from V and 3 from J; bases not matched to a gene: 6. This CDR3 spans 13 amino acids.

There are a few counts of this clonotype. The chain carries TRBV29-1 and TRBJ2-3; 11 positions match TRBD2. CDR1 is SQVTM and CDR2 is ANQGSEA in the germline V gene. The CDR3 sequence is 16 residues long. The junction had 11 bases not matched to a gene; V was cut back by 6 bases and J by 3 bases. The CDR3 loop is CSVGETSGEGTDTQYF. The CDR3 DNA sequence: TGCAGCGTGGGGGAGACTAGCGGGGAAGGGACAGATACGCAGTATTTT.

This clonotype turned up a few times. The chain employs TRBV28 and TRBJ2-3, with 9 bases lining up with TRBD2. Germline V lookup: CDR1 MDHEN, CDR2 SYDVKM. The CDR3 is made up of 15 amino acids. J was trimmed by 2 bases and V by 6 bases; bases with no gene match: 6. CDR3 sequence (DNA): TGTGCCAGCAGGGTAGCGGGGGAGATCACAGATACGCAGTATTTT. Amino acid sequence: CASRVAGEITDTQYF.

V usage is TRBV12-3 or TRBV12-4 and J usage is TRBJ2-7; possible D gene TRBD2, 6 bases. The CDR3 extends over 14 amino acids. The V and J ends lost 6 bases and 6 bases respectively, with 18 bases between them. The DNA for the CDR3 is TGTGCCAGCAGCCAGGGACTTCCCCCCCTCGAGCAGTACTTC. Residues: CASSQGLPPLEQYF.

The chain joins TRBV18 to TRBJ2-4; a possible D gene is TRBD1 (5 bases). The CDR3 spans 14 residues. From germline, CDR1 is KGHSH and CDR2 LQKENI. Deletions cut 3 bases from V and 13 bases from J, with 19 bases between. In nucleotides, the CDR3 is TGTGCCAGCTCACCGAGTCAGGGCATTGGTGAGCAGTACTTC. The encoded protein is CASSPSQGIGEQYF. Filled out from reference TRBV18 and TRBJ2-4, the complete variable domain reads NAGVMQNPRHLVRRRGQEARLRCSPMKGHSHVYWYRQLPEEGLKFMVYLQKENIIDESGMPKERFSAEFPKEGPSILRIQQVVRGDSAAYFCASSPSQGIGEQYFGAGTRLSVL.

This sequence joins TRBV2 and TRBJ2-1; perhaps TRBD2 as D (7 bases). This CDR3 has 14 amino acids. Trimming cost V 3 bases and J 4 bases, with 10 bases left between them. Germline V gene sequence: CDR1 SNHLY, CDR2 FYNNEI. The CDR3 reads CASSDKGGYNEQFF. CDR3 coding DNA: TGTGCCAGCAGTGACAAGGGGGGGTACAATGAGCAGTTCTTC.

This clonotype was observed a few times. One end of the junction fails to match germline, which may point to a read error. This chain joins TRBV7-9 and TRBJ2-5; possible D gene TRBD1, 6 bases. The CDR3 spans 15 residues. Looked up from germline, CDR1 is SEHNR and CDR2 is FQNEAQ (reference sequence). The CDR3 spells CACSLWTDKKETQYF. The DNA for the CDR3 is TGTGCCTGCAGCTTATGGACAGATAAGAAAGAGACCCAGTACTTC.

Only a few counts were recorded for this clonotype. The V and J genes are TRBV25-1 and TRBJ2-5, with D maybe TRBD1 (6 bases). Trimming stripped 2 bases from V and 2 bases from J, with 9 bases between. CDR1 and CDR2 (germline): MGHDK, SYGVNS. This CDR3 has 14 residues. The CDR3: CASSEIGGQETQYF. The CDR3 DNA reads TGTGCCAGCAGTGAAATAGGGGGACAAGAGACCCAGTACTTC.

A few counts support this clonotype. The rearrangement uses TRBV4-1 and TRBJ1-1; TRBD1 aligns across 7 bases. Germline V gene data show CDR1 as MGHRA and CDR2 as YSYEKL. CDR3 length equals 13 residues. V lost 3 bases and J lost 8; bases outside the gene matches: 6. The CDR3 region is CASSQGQNQEAFF. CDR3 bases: TGCGCCAGCAGCCAGGGACAGAACCAGGAAGCTTTCTTT.

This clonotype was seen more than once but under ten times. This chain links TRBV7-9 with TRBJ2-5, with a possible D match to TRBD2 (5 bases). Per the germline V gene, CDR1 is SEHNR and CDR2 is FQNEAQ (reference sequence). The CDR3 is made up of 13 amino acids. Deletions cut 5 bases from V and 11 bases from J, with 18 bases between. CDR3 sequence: CASSQTAPGEQYF. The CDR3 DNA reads TGTGCCAGCAGCCAGACGGCCCCCGGGGAGCAGTACTTC.

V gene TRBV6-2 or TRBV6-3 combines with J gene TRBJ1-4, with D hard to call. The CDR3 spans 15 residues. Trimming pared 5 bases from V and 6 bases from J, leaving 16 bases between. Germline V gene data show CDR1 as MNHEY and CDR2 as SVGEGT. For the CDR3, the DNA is TGTGCCAGCAGTAGCCGTGCAGGAATCGATGAAAAACTGTTTTTT. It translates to CASSSRAGIDEKLFF.

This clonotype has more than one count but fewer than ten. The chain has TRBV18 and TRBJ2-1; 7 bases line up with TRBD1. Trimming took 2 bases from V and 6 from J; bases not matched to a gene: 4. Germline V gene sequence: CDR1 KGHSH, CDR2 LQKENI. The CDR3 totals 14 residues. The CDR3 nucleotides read TGTGCCAGCTCACCAACAGGGGTCTGCAATGAGCAGTTCTTC. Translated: CASSPTGVCNEQFF.

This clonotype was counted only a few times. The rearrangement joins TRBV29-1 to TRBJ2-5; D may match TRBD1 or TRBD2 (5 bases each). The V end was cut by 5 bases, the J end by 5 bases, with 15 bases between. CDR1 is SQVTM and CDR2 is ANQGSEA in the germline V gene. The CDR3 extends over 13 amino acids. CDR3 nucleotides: TGCAGCGTTTCCGGGACGAGGGTGGAGACCCAGTACTTC. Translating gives CSVSGTRVETQYF.